This T cell receptor (beta chain) stems from a study of PD-L1 blockade in urothelial cancer. The CDR3 extends over 15 amino acids. Germline CDR1 and CDR2: KGHSH and LQKENI. The trim removed 4 bases at V and 7 bases at J, leaving 10 bases unmatched. Profiled with immunoSEQ multiplex PCR; TCRdb holds only in-frame clones, not every one. Found here are roughly 32,000 clones, around 83% of them singletons; the top ten hold about 30%. The sample here was PBMCs, taken around atezolizumab (anti-PD-L1) treatment. This sequence was found in a man aged 60 to 69 with urothelial cancer. The V gene is TRBV18, the J gene TRBJ1-3; 7 positions match TRBD1. CDR3: CASSRSTGNVNTIYF. CDR3 nucleotide sequence: TGTGCCAGCTCACGCTCGACAGGGAACGTTAACACCATATATTTT.